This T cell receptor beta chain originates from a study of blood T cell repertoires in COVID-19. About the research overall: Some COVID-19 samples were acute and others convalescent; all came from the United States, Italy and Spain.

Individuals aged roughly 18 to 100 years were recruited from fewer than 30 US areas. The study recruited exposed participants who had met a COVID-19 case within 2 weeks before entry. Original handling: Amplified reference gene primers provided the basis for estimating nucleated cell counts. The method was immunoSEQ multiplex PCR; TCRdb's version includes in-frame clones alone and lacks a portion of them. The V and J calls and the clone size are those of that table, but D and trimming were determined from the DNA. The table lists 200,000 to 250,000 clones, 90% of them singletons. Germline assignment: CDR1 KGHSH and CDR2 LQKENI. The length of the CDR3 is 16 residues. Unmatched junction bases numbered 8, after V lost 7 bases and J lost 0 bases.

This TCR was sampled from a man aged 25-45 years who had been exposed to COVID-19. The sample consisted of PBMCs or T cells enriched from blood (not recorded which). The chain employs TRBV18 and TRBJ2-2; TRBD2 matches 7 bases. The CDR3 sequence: CASCNLRGANTGELFF. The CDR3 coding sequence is TGTGCCAGCTGTAATTTACGGGGGGCGAACACCGGGGAGCTGTTTTTT.